The rows below give T cell receptor beta chains drawn from one sample of a study of vaccination and CD4 T cells after COVID-19. The antigens of these receptors remain unknown. Each CDR3 protein gets one entry after TCRdb re-called the PCR reads with MiXCR. The sample has approximately 11,000 distinct CDR3 sequences; 45% to 50% are singletons. Sequencing was done on a sample of CD4+ T cells from blood, cultured in vitro. Receptors originate from a human donor who had recovered from COVID-19. Each CDR3 is given without its conserved first and last residue. The order of the fields is D gene, V gene, CDR3 protein. D genes are given only for firm matches.

D: TRBD2; V: TRBV6-1; CDR3: ASSLRTSGVPQY
D: .; V: TRBV6-2/TRBV6-3; CDR3: ASSTTTRGPYQPQH
D: TRBD1; V: TRBV2; CDR3: ASSGTGGQPQH
D: .; V: TRBV20-1; CDR3: SAPLGGGESYGYT
D: .; V: TRBV19; CDR3: ASRPQGEEKLF
D: .; V: TRBV5-4; CDR3: ASSLAGRQNYGYT
D: .; V: TRBV12-3/TRBV12-4; CDR3: ASSPRRRGYGYT
D: .; V: TRBV19; CDR3: ASNGGYVRRINQPQH
D: .; V: TRBV2; CDR3: ASSGGRHEGNQPQH
D: .; V: TRBV12-3/TRBV12-4; CDR3: ASSYGPNYGYT
D: .; V: TRBV7-2; CDR3: ASSLGHSTDTQY
D: .; V: TRBV5-1; CDR3: ASSLASGAGSYEQY
D: .; V: TRBV6-2/TRBV6-3; CDR3: ASLTREGHTIY
D: .; V: TRBV20-1; CDR3: SAGGQGRNTIY
D: .; V: TRBV7-3; CDR3: ASSLKAGGTFEKLF
D: .; V: TRBV7-7; CDR3: ASSFEHRDSRGGSGELF
D: .; V: TRBV20-1; CDR3: STGGLGPDIQY
D: .; V: TRBV7-8; CDR3: ASSVSGGTDTQY
D: .; V: TRBV7-9; CDR3: ASSFGSSNYGYT
D: .; V: TRBV14; CDR3: ASSPGGASPLH
D: .; V: TRBV6-1; CDR3: ASNRGPMNTGELF
D: .; V: TRBV12-3/TRBV12-4; CDR3: ASSSAGQKNTEAF
D: .; V: TRBV7-8; CDR3: ASSSRRNRSNYGYT
D: .; V: TRBV7-2; CDR3: ASSLVSGGGQF
D: .; V: TRBV14; CDR3: ASSPGYRYGYT
D: TRBD2; V: TRBV28; CDR3: ASSSGGSGANVLT
D: TRBD1; V: TRBV6-2/TRBV6-3; CDR3: ASSRQGGQPQH
D: TRBD2; V: TRBV4-1; CDR3: ASSPRMSGGAGELF
D: .; V: TRBV10-3; CDR3: AIKTASTDTQY
D: .; V: TRBV20-1; CDR3: SARARGSGYQETQY
D: TRBD2; V: TRBV20-1; CDR3: SAPSPASGRGDTQY
D: TRBD2; V: TRBV5-8; CDR3: ASPTGLAGGLSTDTQY